This T cell receptor (beta chain) is from a study of cytomegalovirus exposure and HLA in healthy donors (dated by TCRdb to 2016 to 2017). About the study as a whole: An earlier analysis of 587 of the donors reported more than 250 Gb of sequence data and roughly 100 million unique TCR beta sequences from 150 million to 200 million T cells. To predict cytomegalovirus infection status, the study brought together high-throughput TCR immunosequencing, statistical association of individual TCRs with disease status, and machine learning. Approximately 310 gigabases of sequencing data and 70 million to 100 million unique TCR sequences made up an early release that covered roughly 670 HLA-typed donors. In addition to the first cohort of 666 subjects, a separate validation cohort of some 120 different subjects was used. The number of donors typed differed by locus, with 629-630 for A, B, C, DRB1 and DQB1, 522 for DQA1, over 600 for DPA1, and over 400 for DPB1. In a later analysis, previously published TCR beta repertoires from 500 to 750 donors were re-analyzed and high-resolution HLA genotyping was added so that TCR occurrence patterns could be studied. Donor age, sex, ethnicity and CMV serostatus were compiled together with the repertoire data. In an earlier analysis of several hundred of the donors, high-throughput TCR beta sequencing was used to judge whether each TCR beta V gene segment behaved as functional or pseudogenic. The aim of the study was to test whether cataloging public T cell receptors could identify signatures of past pathogen exposure. In the later analysis, no new phenotypic data were used to find candidate immune exposures; instead, reliance was placed on TCR beta sequences and their occurrence across donors. HLA typing covered class I and class II loci at four-digit resolution. Among several hundred genotyped donors of the cohort, an average of roughly 230,000 unique TCR beta nucleotide sequences was sequenced per donor, of which about 18% were non-productive. Because of strong linkage in the cohort, five DR-DQ haplotypes were treated as single units for association and clustering. Of the 300 to 400 genotyped donors, about 80% fell in the genetic ancestry cluster associated with self-reported Caucasian donors. The study profiled the T cell repertoires of under 850 subjects by immunosequencing and related them to cytomegalovirus serostatus. In a later genetic analysis, genome-wide SNP genotypes for 398 of the 666 donors were used, and that subset was treated as a discovery cohort. All discovery cohort repertoires had been generated on a single sequencing platform.

Note on this clone: Its antigen specificity is not known. No much larger clone exists at a distance of one base, and base qualities are not known.

To prepare the library, the immunoSEQ multiplex PCR assay was applied. The multiplex PCR relied on a mix of 60 forward primers for TCR Vbeta segments and 13 reverse primers for TCR Jbeta segments. The CDR3 region of rearranged TCR beta genes was amplified from genomic DNA by a multiplex PCR assay. Amplified TCR beta libraries were sequenced as 87-base-pair reads on the Illumina HiSeq System. The study's own analysis went as follows. Across the 640 or so repertoires, a later analysis counted some 80 million unique TCR beta chains, about 10 million of which were shared by at least two donors. A nearest-neighbor algorithm error-corrected the raw reads and collapsed the reads into unique sequences, merging closely related sequences to remove PCR and sequencing errors. CDR3 sequences were aligned to IMGT reference sequences to assign V, D and J gene segments. For a sequence to be retained, at least a six-nucleotide match to both a V gene segment and a J gene segment was required. A rearrangement counted as productive if the CDR3 had no stop codons and remained in frame with V and J, and every other rearrangement counted as non-productive. Following IMGT convention, CDR3 was defined as the stretch from the second conserved V-encoded cysteine up to the conserved J-encoded phenylalanine. In an earlier analysis of just under 600 of the donors, sequences lacking an unambiguous match to a single V gene segment were excluded. In an earlier analysis of 587 of the donors, a V segment was called functional when productive rearrangements were above 56.7%, and segregating when the standard deviation between donors exceeded 5%. A statistical classification framework was built to diagnose cytomegalovirus status from the catalog of TCR beta chain sequences. A later analysis assigned V and J genes by comparing TCR nucleotide sequences with IMGT/GENE-DB human TR gene sequences. The TCRdist pipeline was used in a later analysis to assign CDR3 sequences and most-parsimonious VDJ recombination scenarios. In a later analysis, each TCR beta chain was defined by its CDR3 amino acid sequence together with its V-gene family, and reads without a unique V-gene family were excluded. As a way to deal with suspected cross-contamination and a sequencing artifact, a later analysis dropped 450 to 600 nucleotide sequences that were highly shared and had low generation probability. For each public chain, a later analysis derived a clonal expansion index from normalized ranks of inferred template counts within each repertoire. In a later analysis, generation probabilities were computed with a VDJ recombination model fitted to out-of-frame rearrangements, and the resulting probabilities were checked against IGoR. A later analysis scored TCR-TCR, TCR-HLA and TCR-CMV co-occurrence with hypergeometric tests, applying a repertoire-size bias correction to TCR pairs. A later analysis estimated false discovery rates by permuting HLA or CMV assignments 20 times. In a later analysis, co-occurring TCRs were grouped using DBSCAN, and TCRdist sequence similarity was added for clustering within HLA-allele-positive subsets. For co-occurrence clustering, repertoires with fewer than 30,000 or more than 120,000 public chains were excluded, along with a handful of repertoires with anomalous nucleotide sharing. TCRdb's version of the immuneACCESS table is confined to in-frame rearrangements and falls short of the full clone set. An unresolved V gene accounts for under half of the shortfall where checked; the remainder is of unknown origin. V and J calls and clone size come straight from that table; D and trimming were deduced from the DNA. Recorded for this sample are about 43,000 clones; about 60% of them occurred a single time. Roughly 8.7% of the sample comes from the top ten.

In the germline V gene (reference sequence), CDR1 corresponds to WNHNN and CDR2 to SYGVQD. Germline trimming amounts to 5 bases on V and 3 bases on J, with 5 as the count of junction bases outside the gene matches. The cysteine opens and the phenylalanine closes a CDR3 of 14 amino acids. Only the CDR3 part of the read is kept: 42 bases, read in frame from the first base. The cohort was made up of under 800 healthy bone marrow donors. All cohort members were sampled while nominally healthy, although unrecorded immune exposures were likely present. Of the roughly 630 cohort members, nearly 300 had a positive CMV serostatus and about 350 had a negative one, while no CMV serostatus was recorded for the donor. Each donor provided a peripheral blood sample, and peripheral blood mononuclear cells were used for TCR beta sequencing. The Qiagen DNeasy Blood Extraction Kit was used to extract genomic DNA from the blood cell samples.

Overall study results and their limits: Most CMV-associated TCR beta chains appeared to be HLA-restricted in a later analysis, and the HLA associations seemed to be driven largely by CMV exposure. The study gave a list of about 150 TCR beta chains associated with cytomegalovirus. Because HLA typing was missing for some donors at each locus, association tests included only the typed subset. In vitro tests confirmed that a few of the cytomegalovirus-associated TCR beta chains recognize cytomegalovirus antigens. A further reported finding was that TCR beta sequences accurately predicted the HLA-A and HLA-B alleles for most subjects in the first cohort. In a later analysis, TCR association rates were found to vary across HLA loci, with the most associated TCRs seen for DRB1 alleles and the fewest for HLA-C alleles. According to a later analysis, parvovirus B19, influenza, CMV and Epstein-Barr virus appeared linked to several top co-occurrence clusters. Specific HLA alleles were associated with 18,000 or so TCR beta sequences at a false discovery rate of 0.05 in a later analysis. The classifier was reported to diagnose cytomegalovirus status with high specificity and sensitivity in both the original cohort and the validation cohort. Linkage disequilibrium might explain the correlated functional status among segregating V segments, but an unknown experimental factor could not be ruled out. Only TCR beta chains were sequenced in this cohort, and the absence of alpha or paired-chain data limited detectable features. The 87-base-pair reads could not distinguish some IMGT-functional V segments, including TRBV6-2 and TRBV6-3, so those segments were excluded. Across donors, most TCR sequences were observed very rarely, whereas some public TCRs were present in many individuals. A later genetic analysis associated a missense DCLRE1C variant with V-gene and J-gene trimming of TCR beta chains, and an independent cohort replicated the association. Strong co-occurrence of HLA alleles, especially DR and DQ, made assigning TCR associations to individual alleles difficult. In a later genetic analysis, fewer N-insertions in productive TCRs were reported among donors in an Asian-associated ancestry cluster than the roughly 710-donor mean. The earlier analysis of around 600 of the donors excluded approximately 17 rarely observed V segments, including chromosome 9 orphons, because counts were too low. Immune exposure information for the cohort was limited to CMV serostatus. The presence/absence analyses assumed that sequencing depth was roughly uniform across donors, and that assumption may not be true. A cluster of highly shared sequence variants was judged likely to be a technical artifact of the sequencing pipeline. The authors suggested that the approach could potentially be generalized to other disease states and immunological phenotypes. Compared with equally common non-associated chains, HLA-associated TCR beta chains in a later analysis were more clonally expanded and had lower generation probabilities. In an earlier analysis of approximately 600 of the donors, most TCR beta V segments were observed in productive rearrangements about 90% or about 30% of the time, broadly matching IMGT annotations.

The chain joins TRBV10-1 to TRBJ1-1, with 8 bases aligning to TRBD1. The sample taken for sequencing was PBMCs. The sequence came from a human donor in good health. The nucleotides read TGCGCCAGCAGTCGGGACAGGTGGGACACTGAAGCTTTCTTT. This yields the protein CASSRDRWDTEAFF.